This T cell receptor (beta chain) emerged from a study of regulatory T cells in long-lasting Graves disease. Study-level points and caveats: Shared public clonotypes totalled 2,741 in persistent patients, compared with roughly 970 in new patients.

Note on this clonotype: What it binds is not known.

The CDR3 covers 15 residues. Germline V gene lookup returns CDR1 SGHAT and CDR2 FQNNGV. Trimming removed 5 bases at V and 2 bases at J, with 14 bases between. Time point indicated: newly diagnosed GD, antithyroid drugs for less than 3 months. PBMCs were the source of the RNA used for TCR sequencing. Libraries of TCR beta came from iRepertoire HTBI primers plus Arm-PCR of CDR3 regions. TCRdb used MiXCR to reprocess the multiplex PCR reads, holding one entry per CDR3 protein. The sample records about 220,000 distinct CDR3 sequences, less than 20% being singletons. This sample was also put to use in a study of T cells in Graves' hyperthyroidism and ophthalmopathy. From that paper: HTBI primers were employed in a first-round RT-PCR of the TCR CDR3.

This receptor was identified in a woman aged 25 to 39 with Graves disease. The specimen was peripheral blood mononuclear cells (PBMCs), collected at new diagnosis, from a patient treated with antithyroid drugs. The rearrangement uses TRBV11-2 and TRBJ2-3; either TRBD1 or TRBD2 may fit D (5 bases each). The CDR3 DNA reads TGTGCCAGCAGCCCCTCGGGACGGAACACAGATACGCAGTATTTT. Amino acid sequence: CASSPSGRNTDTQYF.